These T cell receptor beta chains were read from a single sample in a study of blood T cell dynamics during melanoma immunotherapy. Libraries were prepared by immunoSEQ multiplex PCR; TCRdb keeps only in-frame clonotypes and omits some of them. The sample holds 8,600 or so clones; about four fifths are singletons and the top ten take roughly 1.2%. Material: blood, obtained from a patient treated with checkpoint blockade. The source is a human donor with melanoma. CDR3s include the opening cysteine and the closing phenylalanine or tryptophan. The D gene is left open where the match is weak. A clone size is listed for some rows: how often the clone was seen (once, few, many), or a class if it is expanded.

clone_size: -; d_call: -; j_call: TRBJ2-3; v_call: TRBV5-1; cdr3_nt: TGCGCCAGCAGCTTGGCCGGGCGAAGCACAGATACGCAGTATTTT; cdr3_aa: CASSLAGRSTDTQYF
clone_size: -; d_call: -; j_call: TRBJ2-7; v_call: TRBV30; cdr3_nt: TGTGCCTGGAGTGTTGGCCCCCCCTACGAGCAGTACTTC; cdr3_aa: CAWSVGPPYEQYF
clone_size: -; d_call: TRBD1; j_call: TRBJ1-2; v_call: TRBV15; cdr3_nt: TGTGCCACCAGCAGTGGGACAGGGGGCTATGGCTACACCTTC; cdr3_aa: CATSSGTGGYGYTF
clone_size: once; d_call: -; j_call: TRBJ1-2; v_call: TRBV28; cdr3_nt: TGTGCCAGCAGTTTAAACTTCCCGGGGGGCTACACCTTC; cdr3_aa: CASSLNFPGGYTF
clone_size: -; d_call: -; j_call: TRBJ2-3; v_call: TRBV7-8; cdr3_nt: TGTGCCAGCAGCTTATGGGGGGGCCTGCCGTATTTT; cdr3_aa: CASSLWGGLPYF
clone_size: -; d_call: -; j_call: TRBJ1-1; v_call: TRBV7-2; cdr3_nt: TGTGCCAGCAGCTTACTCGGGGGCGGCACTGAAGCTTTCTTT; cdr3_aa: CASSLLGGGTEAFF
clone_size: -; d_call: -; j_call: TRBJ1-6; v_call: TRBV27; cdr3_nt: TGTGCCAGCAGTTTTCAGGGCGAGTATTCACCCCTCCACTTT; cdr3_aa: CASSFQGEYSPLHF
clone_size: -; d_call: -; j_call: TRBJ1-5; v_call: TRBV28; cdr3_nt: TGTGCCAGCAGTTTTTACCCCACTTATCGAGAGGGAAATCAGCCCCAGCATTTT; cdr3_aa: CASSFYPTYREGNQPQHF
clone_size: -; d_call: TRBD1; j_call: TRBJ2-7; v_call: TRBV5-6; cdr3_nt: TGTGCCAGCAGGGAACGAACCGGGACAGGACGAGACGAGCAGTACTTC; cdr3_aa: CASRERTGTGRDEQYF
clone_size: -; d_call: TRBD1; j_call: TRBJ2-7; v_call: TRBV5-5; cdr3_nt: TGTGCCAGCAGCAACGCCGGGACAGGGTTCGAGCAGTACTTC; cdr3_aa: CASSNAGTGFEQYF
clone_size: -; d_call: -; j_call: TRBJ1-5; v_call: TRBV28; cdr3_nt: TGTGCCAGCAGTCCCCCAGGGCCCCAGCATTTT; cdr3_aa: CASSPPGPQHF
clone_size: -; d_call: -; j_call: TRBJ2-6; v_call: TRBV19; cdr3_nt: TGTGCCAGTCAGGACAGACTAAGCTCTGGGGCCAACGTCCTGACTTTC; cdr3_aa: CASQDRLSSGANVLTF
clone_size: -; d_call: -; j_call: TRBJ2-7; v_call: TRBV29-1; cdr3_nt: TGCAGCGTTGAGGGGGCCGGGACACAGAGCTCCTACGAGCAGTACTTC; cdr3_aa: CSVEGAGTQSSYEQYF
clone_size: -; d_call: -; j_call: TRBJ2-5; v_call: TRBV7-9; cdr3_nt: TGTGCCAGCAGCCCGCCGTTAGGGCGAGAGACCCAGTACTTC; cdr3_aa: CASSPPLGRETQYF
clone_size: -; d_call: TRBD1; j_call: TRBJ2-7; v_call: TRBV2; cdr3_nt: TGTGCCAGCAGTTTTAGTGGGACAGGGGTCCCCCAGTACTTC; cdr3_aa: CASSFSGTGVPQYF
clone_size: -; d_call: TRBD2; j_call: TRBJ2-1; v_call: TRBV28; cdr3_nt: TGTGCCAGCAGTGAGTGGGGTGTACGGGGTGTAGCGGGTGAGCAGTTCTTC; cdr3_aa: CASSEWGVRGVAGEQFF
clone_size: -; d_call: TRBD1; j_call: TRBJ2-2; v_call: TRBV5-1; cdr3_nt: TGCGCCAGCAGCTCAAGACAGGGGACCACCGGGGAGCTGCTTTTT; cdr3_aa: CASSSRQGTTGELLF
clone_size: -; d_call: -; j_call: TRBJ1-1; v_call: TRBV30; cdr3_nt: TGTGCCTGGAGCGGACAGATGAACACTGAAGCTTTCTTT; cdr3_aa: CAWSGQMNTEAFF
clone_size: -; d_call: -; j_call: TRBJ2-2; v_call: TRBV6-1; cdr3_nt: TGTGCCAGCAGTGACCGGGACTTCCTCACCGGGGAGCTGTTTTTT; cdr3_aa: CASSDRDFLTGELFF
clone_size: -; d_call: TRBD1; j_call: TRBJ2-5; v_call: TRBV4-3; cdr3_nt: TGCGCCAGCAGCCAATCGACAGGGTGGCAAGAGACCCAGTACTTC; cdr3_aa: CASSQSTGWQETQYF
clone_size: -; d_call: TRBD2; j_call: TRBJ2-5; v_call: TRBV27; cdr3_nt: TGTGCCAGCAGTCCAAGCGGGGGGGCGAGGGAGCAGTACTTC; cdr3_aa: CASSPSGGAREQYF
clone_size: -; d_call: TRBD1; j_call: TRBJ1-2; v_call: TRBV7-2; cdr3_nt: TGTGCCAGCAGCTTGGACAGGGCTGGCTACACCTTC; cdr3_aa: CASSLDRAGYTF
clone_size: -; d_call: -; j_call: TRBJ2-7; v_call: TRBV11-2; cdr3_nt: TGTGCCAGCAGCCAGGGTTCGACCTACGAGCAGTACTTC; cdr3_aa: CASSQGSTYEQYF
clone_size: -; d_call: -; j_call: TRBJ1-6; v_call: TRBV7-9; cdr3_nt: TGTGCCAGCAGCCCCAGGACAGCGAGCTCCTATAATTCACCCCTCCACTTT; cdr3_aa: CASSPRTASSYNSPLHF
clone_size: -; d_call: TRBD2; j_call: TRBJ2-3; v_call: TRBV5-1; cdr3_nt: TGCGCCAGCAGCCCCAGCGGGGGCACAGATACGCAGTATTTT; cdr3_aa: CASSPSGGTDTQYF
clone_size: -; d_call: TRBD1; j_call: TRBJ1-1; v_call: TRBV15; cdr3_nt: TGTGCCACCAGCCTCCCCCGGAGGGGGCCCGCTGAAGCTTTCTTT; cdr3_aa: CATSLPRRGPAEAFF
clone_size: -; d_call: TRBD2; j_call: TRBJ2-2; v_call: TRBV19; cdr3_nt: TGTGCCAGTAGTCCGGGACTAGCCGGCCTAAGGGAGCTGTTTTTT; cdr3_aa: CASSPGLAGLRELFF
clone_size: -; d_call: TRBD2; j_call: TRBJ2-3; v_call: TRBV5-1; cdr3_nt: TGCGCCAGCAGCTCTGGTGGCGGGAGCGTCTTAGATACGCAGTATTTT; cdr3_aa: CASSSGGGSVLDTQYF
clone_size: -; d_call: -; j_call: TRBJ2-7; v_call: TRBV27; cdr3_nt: TGTGCCAGCGCTGGGGGGGGCTTCGCCTACGAGCAGTACTTC; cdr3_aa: CASAGGGFAYEQYF
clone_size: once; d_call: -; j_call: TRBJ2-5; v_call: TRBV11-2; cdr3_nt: TGTGCCAGCAGCTTTCAGGGCCGCCTCAGGACCCAGTACTTC; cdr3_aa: CASSFQGRLRTQYF
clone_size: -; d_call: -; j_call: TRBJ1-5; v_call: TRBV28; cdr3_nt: TGTGCCAGCACCCCGTGGGATGGGGGCAATCAGCCCCAGCATTTT; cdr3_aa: CASTPWDGGNQPQHF
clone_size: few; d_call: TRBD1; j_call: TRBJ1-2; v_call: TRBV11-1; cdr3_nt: TGTGCCAGCAGCTACAGGGGAGGCTACACCTTC; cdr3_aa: CASSYRGGYTF
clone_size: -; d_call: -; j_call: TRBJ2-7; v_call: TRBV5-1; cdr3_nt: TGCGCCAGCAGCTTGGCATATTCCGGCGGGTCCGGTCACGAGCAGTACTTC; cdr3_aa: CASSLAYSGGSGHEQYF
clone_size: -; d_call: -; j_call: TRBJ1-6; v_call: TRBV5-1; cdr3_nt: TGCGCCAGCAGCTTGGCCGGGGCGGAGCGTTCACCCCTCCACTTT; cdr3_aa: CASSLAGAERSPLHF
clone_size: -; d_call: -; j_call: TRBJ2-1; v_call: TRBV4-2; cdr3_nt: TGTGCCAGCAGCCAAGATGGCGGGGAGTCCTACAATGAGCAGTTCTTC; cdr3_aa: CASSQDGGESYNEQFF
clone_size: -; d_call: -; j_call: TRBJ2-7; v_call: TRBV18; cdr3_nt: TGTGCCAGCTCACCACCACGGGGAGAGCAGTACTTC; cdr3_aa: CASSPPRGEQYF
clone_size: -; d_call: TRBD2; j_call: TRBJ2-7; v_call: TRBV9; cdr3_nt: TGTGCCAGCAGCCCCGGCGGGAGCTCCTACGAGCAGTACTTC; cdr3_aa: CASSPGGSSYEQYF
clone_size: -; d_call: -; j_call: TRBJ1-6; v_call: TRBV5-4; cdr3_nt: TGTGCCAGCAGCCCTCTCCAGGGATTAAATAATTCACCCCTCCACTTT; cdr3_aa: CASSPLQGLNNSPLHF
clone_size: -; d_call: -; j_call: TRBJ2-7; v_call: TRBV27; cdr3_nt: TGTGCCAGCAGTTTCAGGAGCTCCTACGAGCAGTACTTC; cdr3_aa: CASSFRSSYEQYF
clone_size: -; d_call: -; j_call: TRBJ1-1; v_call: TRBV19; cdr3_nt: TGTGCCAGTAGTATAGATCGCAGGCTGAACACTGAAGCTTTCTTT; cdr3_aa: CASSIDRRLNTEAFF
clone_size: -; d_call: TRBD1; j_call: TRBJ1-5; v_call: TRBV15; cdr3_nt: TGTGCCACCAGCAGACGGGACAGGGGGCCCAATCAGCCCCAGCATTTT; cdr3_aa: CATSRRDRGPNQPQHF
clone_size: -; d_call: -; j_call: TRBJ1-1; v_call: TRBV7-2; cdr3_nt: TGTGCCAGCAGCCTGCGGGGTCAGAGGAACACTGAAGCTTTCTTT; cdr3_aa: CASSLRGQRNTEAFF
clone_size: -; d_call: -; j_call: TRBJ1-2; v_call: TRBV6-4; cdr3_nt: TGTGCCAGCAGTGACGGCCGATCTGGCTACACCTTC; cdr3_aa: CASSDGRSGYTF
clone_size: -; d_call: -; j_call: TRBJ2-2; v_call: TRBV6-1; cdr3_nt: TGTGCCAGCAGTTATGGGGAGACCGGGGAGCTGTTTTTT; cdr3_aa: CASSYGETGELFF
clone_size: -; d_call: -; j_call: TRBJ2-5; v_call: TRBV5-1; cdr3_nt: TGCGCCAGCAGCAGGGGGGTCCGGCAAGAGACCCAGTACTTC; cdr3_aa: CASSRGVRQETQYF
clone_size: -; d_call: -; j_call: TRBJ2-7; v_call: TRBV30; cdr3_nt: TGTGCCTGGAGTGATTACCGGGACGGAGCCTACGAGCAGTACTTC; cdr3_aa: CAWSDYRDGAYEQYF
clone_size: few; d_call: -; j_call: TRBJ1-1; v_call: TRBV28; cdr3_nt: TGTGCCAGCAGCGAGGCACAGGGCATGAACACTGAAGCTTTCTTT; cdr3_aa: CASSEAQGMNTEAFF
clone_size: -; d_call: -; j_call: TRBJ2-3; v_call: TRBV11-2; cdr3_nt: TGTGCCAGCAGCTTACGAACGCAGTATTTT; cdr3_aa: CASSLRTQYF
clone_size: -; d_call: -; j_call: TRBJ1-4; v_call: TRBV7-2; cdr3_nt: TGTGCCAGCAGCTCCAGAGGAGGGGCAGGCGAAAAACTGTTTTTT; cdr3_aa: CASSSRGGAGEKLFF
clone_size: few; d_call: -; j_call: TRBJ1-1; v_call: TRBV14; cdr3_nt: TGTGCCAGCAGCTTTGGGGGCTCGGGAACTGAAGCTTTCTTT; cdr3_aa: CASSFGGSGTEAFF
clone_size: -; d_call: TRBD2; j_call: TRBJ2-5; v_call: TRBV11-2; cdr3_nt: TGTGCCAGCAGCTCTAGCGGGTGGAAAGAGACCCAGTACTTC; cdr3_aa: CASSSSGWKETQYF
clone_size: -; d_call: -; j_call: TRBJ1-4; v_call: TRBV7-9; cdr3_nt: TGTGCCAGCAGCCTCGGACAGAATAATGAAAAACTGTTTTTT; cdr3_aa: CASSLGQNNEKLFF
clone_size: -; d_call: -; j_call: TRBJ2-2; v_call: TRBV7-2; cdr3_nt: TGTGCCAGCAGCTCATCGAACACCGGGGAGCTGTTTTTT; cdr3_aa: CASSSSNTGELFF